A selection of T cell receptor beta chains follows, all from one sample in a study of T cell responses to AZD1222 COVID-19 vaccine. Some clones are missing from TCRdb's copy, which holds only in-frame ones; the method was immunoSEQ multiplex PCR. Here the sample spans some 120,000 clones, about 86% being singletons. Sequenced material: peripheral blood, taken on day 0 of AZD1222 vaccination. These receptor sequences come from an adult in good health. The CDR3 runs from the conserved cysteine through the conserved F or W. D genes are given only for firm matches. Rows give clone size only sometimes, using once, few, many, or a class for an expanded clone.

TRBV7-8	-	TRBJ1-5	-	CASSLKNREDQPQHF	TGTGCCAGCAGCTTAAAAAACAGAGAGGATCAGCCCCAGCATTTT
TRBV7-8	-	TRBJ1-5	-	CASSYGNMRAQPQHF	TGTGCCAGCAGCTACGGGAATATGAGGGCTCAGCCCCAGCATTTT
TRBV3-1/TRBV3-2	-	TRBJ1-5	-	CASSQGDQPQHF	TGTGCCAGCAGCCAGGGGGATCAGCCCCAGCATTTT
TRBV4-1	-	TRBJ2-4	-	CASSQVGGGQANIQYF	TGCGCCAGCAGCCAAGTGGGCGGGGGCCAGGCGAACATTCAGTACTTC
TRBV5-6	-	TRBJ2-3	-	CASSLWETATDTQYF	TGTGCCAGCAGCTTGTGGGAGACAGCAACAGATACGCAGTATTTT
TRBV7-3	-	TRBJ1-1	-	CASSLGAGNTEAFF	TGTGCCAGCAGCTTGGGGGCTGGGAACACTGAAGCTTTCTTT
TRBV19	-	TRBJ1-6	-	CASSISWGKNSPLHF	TGTGCCAGTAGTATTTCATGGGGGAAGAATTCACCCCTCCACTTT
TRBV5-8	-	TRBJ2-7	few	CASSPQLGEVHEQYF	TGTGCCAGCAGCCCCCAGTTGGGGGAGGTCCACGAGCAGTACTTC
TRBV7-2	-	TRBJ2-1	-	CASSLAASSYNEQFF	TGTGCCAGCAGCTTAGCCGCGAGCTCCTACAATGAGCAGTTCTTC
TRBV6-6	-	TRBJ1-1	-	CASLEGSGVGNTEAFF	TGTGCCAGCTTAGAAGGTTCAGGGGTTGGGAACACTGAAGCTTTCTTT
TRBV12-3/TRBV12-4	-	TRBJ1-1	once	CASSFYSNTEAFF	TGTGCCAGCAGTTTTTATTCGAACACTGAAGCTTTCTTT
TRBV4-3	TRBD1	TRBJ1-1	-	CASSPMTGLTEAFF	TGCGCCAGCAGCCCAATGACAGGGTTAACTGAAGCTTTCTTT
TRBV9	-	TRBJ1-6	-	CASSSNVGMGLHF	TGTGCCAGCAGCTCAAACGTCGGAATGGGACTCCACTTT
TRBV9	TRBD1	TRBJ1-2	-	CASSQTTGYNYGYTF	TGTGCCAGCAGTCAGACGACAGGGTATAACTATGGCTACACCTTC
TRBV10-1	TRBD1	TRBJ2-1	-	CASRSRDRSYNEQFF	TGCGCCAGCAGGAGCCGGGACAGGTCCTACAATGAGCAGTTCTTC
TRBV2	TRBD1	TRBJ1-2	few	CASSYGTAYGYTF	TGTGCCAGCAGTTACGGGACAGCCTATGGCTACACCTTC
TRBV6-1	-	TRBJ1-1	-	CASSEPGVKNTEAFF	TGTGCCAGCAGTGAACCAGGGGTGAAGAACACTGAAGCTTTCTTT
TRBV19	TRBD1	TRBJ2-1	-	CASSVPGGWNEQFF	TGTGCCAGTAGCGTCCCAGGGGGCTGGAATGAGCAGTTCTTC
TRBV4-1	-	TRBJ1-5	-	CASSQVVTGTDQPQHF	TGCGCCAGCAGCCAAGTGGTGACAGGCACAGATCAGCCCCAGCATTTT
TRBV6-5	-	TRBJ2-3	-	CASSPLALSTDTQYF	TGTGCCAGCAGTCCACTAGCTCTGAGCACAGATACGCAGTATTTT
TRBV6-5	-	TRBJ2-7	-	CASSVGGAEQYF	TGTGCCAGCTCAGTAGGGGGGGCCGAGCAGTACTTC
TRBV5-1	-	TRBJ2-5	-	CASKWDGQETQYF	TGCGCCAGCAAATGGGACGGACAAGAGACCCAGTACTTC
TRBV5-1	-	TRBJ1-1	-	CASSQGTEAFF	TGCGCCAGCAGCCAGGGGACTGAAGCTTTCTTT
TRBV18	-	TRBJ1-2	-	CASSPPGPGYTF	TGTGCCAGCTCACCACCAGGTCCCGGCTACACCTTC
TRBV3-1/TRBV3-2	-	TRBJ2-1	-	CASSLTRSLGNEQFF	TGTGCCAGCAGCCTAACCCGATCCCTTGGCAATGAGCAGTTCTTC
TRBV3-1/TRBV3-2	TRBD1	TRBJ2-3	-	CASNRQGADTQYF	TGTGCCAGCAATAGACAGGGGGCAGATACGCAGTATTTT
TRBV5-6	-	TRBJ2-7	-	CASSLSGVPYEQYF	TGTGCCAGCAGCTTGTCAGGGGTTCCCTACGAGCAGTACTTC
TRBV7-3	-	TRBJ2-2	-	CASSPPRGGSTGELFF	TGTGCCAGCAGCCCACCGCGTGGAGGCAGTACCGGGGAGCTGTTTTTT
TRBV27	-	TRBJ2-4	-	CASSFQGPKNIQYF	TGTGCCAGCAGTTTCCAGGGTCCCAAAAACATTCAGTACTTC
TRBV4-1	TRBD1	TRBJ1-1	-	CASSLHTGGAEAFF	TGCGCCAGCAGCCTACACACAGGGGGTGCTGAAGCTTTCTTT
TRBV3-1/TRBV3-2	-	TRBJ2-7	-	CASSMGDGGFYSLYEQYF	TGTGCCAGCAGCATGGGGGACGGAGGATTCTATTCCCTCTACGAGCAGTACTTC
TRBV2	-	TRBJ1-6	-	CASSREGSYNSPLHF	TGTGCCAGCAGTCGGGAGGGCTCCTATAATTCACCCCTCCACTTT
TRBV12-3/TRBV12-4	-	TRBJ2-5	once	CASSLVSETQYF	TGTGCCAGCAGTCTAGTCAGTGAGACCCAGTACTTC
TRBV4-1	-	TRBJ1-2	-	CASSQGPATLERERSYGYTF	TGCGCCAGCAGCCAAGGTCCTGCGACACTGGAGAGGGAACGTTCCTATGGCTACACCTTC
TRBV4-2	-	TRBJ1-3	few	CASSQVVGDHSSGNTIYF	TGTGCCAGCAGCCAAGTGGTGGGGGATCACTCCTCTGGAAACACCATATATTTT
TRBV7-8	-	TRBJ1-5	-	CASSRGASNQPQHF	TGTGCCAGCAGCCGCGGGGCGAGCAATCAGCCCCAGCATTTT
TRBV27	TRBD1	TRBJ2-7	-	CASSLYRGEYEQYF	TGTGCCAGCAGTTTATACAGGGGAGAGTACGAGCAGTACTTC
TRBV3-1/TRBV3-2	-	TRBJ1-1	-	CASSERAWLSAFF	TGTGCCAGCAGCGAAAGAGCTTGGTTGAGCGCTTTCTTT
TRBV6-1	-	TRBJ2-5	-	CASSEGWETQYF	TGTGCCAGCAGTGAGGGTTGGGAGACCCAGTACTTC
TRBV7-6	TRBD1	TRBJ2-5	-	CASSPGTGGPETQYF	TGTGCCAGCAGCCCAGGGACAGGGGGTCCGGAGACCCAGTACTTC
TRBV29-1	-	TRBJ2-2	-	CSVESTGELFF	TGCAGCGTTGAGAGCACCGGGGAGCTGTTTTTT
TRBV27	TRBD2	TRBJ2-1	once	CASSFRLAGGNEQFF	TGTGCCAGCAGTTTCAGGCTAGCGGGAGGGAATGAGCAGTTCTTC
TRBV18	-	TRBJ1-2	few	CASRPGQGYGYTF	TGTGCCAGCAGGCCGGGACAAGGCTATGGCTACACCTTC
TRBV7-9	TRBD1	TRBJ1-6	-	CASTISGQGDSPLHF	TGTGCCAGCACCATTTCGGGACAGGGTGATTCACCCCTCCACTTT
TRBV5-5	-	TRBJ1-2	-	CASSLGESYGYTF	TGTGCCAGCAGCTTGGGGGAATCCTATGGCTACACCTTC
TRBV30	-	TRBJ2-5	once	CAWAAETQYF	TGTGCCTGGGCGGCGGAGACCCAGTACTTC
TRBV3-1/TRBV3-2	TRBD2	TRBJ2-3	once	CASSPSSGVGTDTQYF	TGTGCCAGCAGCCCGTCTAGCGGAGTCGGCACAGATACGCAGTATTTT
TRBV18	-	TRBJ2-2	-	CASSTLEGTGELFF	TGTGCCAGCTCAACGCTTGAAGGGACCGGGGAGCTGTTTTTT
TRBV4-2	TRBD1	TRBJ1-2	-	CASSQVGQGDGYTF	TGTGCCAGCAGCCAAGTCGGACAGGGCGATGGCTACACCTTC
TRBV20-1	-	TRBJ2-3	-	CSASGGAADTQYF	TGCAGTGCTAGTGGGGGAGCGGCAGATACGCAGTATTTT
TRBV2	-	TRBJ2-4	-	CASSELTAAKNIQYF	TGTGCCAGCAGTGAATTGACGGCAGCCAAAAACATTCAGTACTTC
TRBV6-2/TRBV6-3	TRBD1	TRBJ1-6	few	CASSIGQGGSPLHF	TGTGCCAGCAGTATCGGACAGGGCGGGTCACCCCTCCACTTT
TRBV10-3	TRBD1	TRBJ1-2	-	CAVAPGTDGYTF	TGTGCCGTTGCCCCGGGGACAGATGGCTACACCTTC